The next 26 T cell receptor beta chains were all read from a single sample in a study of identical twins. TCRdb processed the 5' RACE reads anew with MiXCR; each CDR3 protein has one entry. The repertoire has about 900,000 distinct CDR3 sequences, about 12% of them found once; the top ten carry around 1.5%. These records were also assigned to another study, of yellow fever vaccine responses in identical twins.

Specimen: PBMCs. The receptors here all came from a woman younger than 30 in good health.

The table lists this clonotype with many counts. This chain's CDR3 is CASSLYGEGSNQPQHF. Here the CDR3 DNA reads TGTGCCAGCAGTTTATATGGCGAAGGGAGCAATCAGCCCCAGCATTTT. The V gene is TRBV28, the J gene TRBJ1-5, with unresolved D. Trimming removed 1 base from V and 1 base from J, with 11 bases in between. The CDR3 has 16 residues. Germline V gene sequence: CDR1 MDHEN, CDR2 SYDVKM.

This clonotype was observed many times. The genes are TRBV5-1 and TRBJ2-7, with 7 bases matching TRBD1. Germline CDR1 and CDR2: SGHRS and YFSETQ. The CDR3 runs to 15 residues. The V and J ends lost 4 bases and 0 bases, in that order; junction bases with no gene match: 7. The CDR3 region is CASSTRDSYSYEQYF. The CDR3 DNA reads as TGCGCCAGCAGCACCCGGGACAGCTACTCCTACGAGCAGTACTTC.

This clonotype has only a few counts. The J gene is TRBJ2-1, the V gene TRBV6-5; the D gene is possibly TRBD1 (5 bases). Between the trimmed V and J ends, which lost 5 bases and 11 bases, there was a span of 13 bases. The CDR3 is 12 amino acids. Looked up from germline, CDR1 is MNHEY and CDR2 is SVGAGI. The CDR3 sequence: CASSPRQGKQFF. CDR3 nucleotides: TGTGCCAGCAGTCCCCGGCAGGGTAAGCAGTTCTTC.

This chain connects TRBV5-1 to TRBJ2-7, with 8 nucleotides matching TRBD1. Germline loops: CDR1 SGHRS, CDR2 YFSETQ. CDR3 length: 14 residues. V trimming: 4 bases; J trimming: 2 bases; junction bases outside the gene matches: 5. CDR3 sequence reads: CASSETGGAYEQYF. For the CDR3, the DNA is TGCGCCAGCAGCGAAACAGGGGGAGCCTACGAGCAGTACTTC.

This clonotype occurred a few times. The V gene is TRBV7-9, the J gene TRBJ2-7; TRBD1 matches at 8 bases. The length of the CDR3 is 15 residues. The V segment lost 3 bases and the J segment 1 base; nucleotides outside the gene matches: 5. CDR1 SEHNR and CDR2 FQNEAQ come from the germline V gene (reference sequence). CDR3: CASSFITGGSYEQYF. The CDR3 DNA sequence: TGTGCCAGCAGCTTTATCACAGGGGGGTCCTACGAGCAGTACTTC. Supplemented by reference TRBV7-9 and TRBJ2-7, the full variable domain reads DTGVSQNPRHKITKRGQNVTFRCDPISEHNRLYWYRQTLGQGPEFLTYFQNEAQLEKSRLLSDRFSAERPKGSFSTLEIQRTEQGDSAMYLCASSFITGGSYEQYFGPGTRLTVT.

This clonotype has more than one count but fewer than ten. The chain couples TRBV2 to TRBJ2-7; TRBD1 is a possible D gene (5 bases). Germline V gene data show CDR1 as SNHLY and CDR2 as FYNNEI. CDR3 length equals 14 residues. V was cut by 2 bases and J by 9 bases, with 17 bases left in between. The CDR3 DNA reads TGTGCCAGCAGTGAATCAGGTCTGGGGCTGGCGCAGTACTTC. Its protein product is CASSESGLGLAQYF.

The sample holds a few counts of this clonotype. V is TRBV9 and J is TRBJ1-2, with 12 positions matching TRBD1. V dropped 4 bases and J dropped 6; count of bases not matched to a gene: 10. The CDR3 is made up of 16 amino acids. Germline CDR1 SGDLS, CDR2 YYNGEE. CDR3 loop: CASSPSRDRGRDGYTF. In DNA, the CDR3 is TGTGCCAGCAGCCCCTCCCGGGACAGGGGGCGCGATGGCTACACCTTC.

This clonotype has a count of ten or more. The chain combines TRBV20-1 with TRBJ2-7; 9 bases agree with TRBD2. Germline V gene lookup returns CDR1 DFQATT and CDR2 SNEGSKA (reference sequence). The length of the CDR3 is 16 residues. The trim removed 3 bases at V and 0 bases at J, leaving 9 bases unmatched. As DNA, the CDR3 is TGCAGTGCTAGGTCTAGCGGGACATCCCACTCCTACGAGCAGTACTTC. It specifies CSARSSGTSHSYEQYF.

Only a few counts were recorded for this clonotype. The genes are TRBV20-1 and TRBJ1-3; 7 bases map to TRBD1. The germline gives CDR1 DFQATT, CDR2 SNEGSKA (reference sequence). J gave up 1 base and V 6 bases, and 6 bases lay outside the gene matches. This CDR3 contains 14 residues. The CDR3 DNA follows: TGCAGTGCCAAACGACAGGGTTCTGGAAACACCATATATTTT. Protein product: CSAKRQGSGNTIYF.

This clonotype was recorded many times. This sequence joins TRBV28 and TRBJ2-1; tentatively, D is TRBD1 (5 bases). The V gene lost 4 bases and the J gene lost 0 bases, with 7 bases spanning the gap. The CDR3 loop spans 14 amino acids. CDR1 and CDR2 from the germline V gene are MDHEN and SYDVKM. CDR3 DNA sequence: TGTGCCAGCAGTTACAGGAGCTCCTACAATGAGCAGTTCTTC. Its protein is CASSYRSSYNEQFF.

The chain uses TRBV20-1 and TRBJ2-7, with 7 bases identical to TRBD1. Looked up from germline, CDR1 is DFQATT and CDR2 is SNEGSKA (reference sequence). The junction had 6 bases not matched to a gene; V was cut back by 2 bases and J by 2 bases. The CDR3 is 14 amino acids. CDR3 region: CSARSRDRAYEQYF. The CDR3 nucleotides read TGCAGTGCTAGATCCCGGGACAGAGCCTACGAGCAGTACTTC.

The sample holds a few counts of this clonotype. The chain carries TRBV7-2 and TRBJ1-4, with 7 bases that match TRBD1. CDR3 length: 16 amino acids. Per germline, CDR1 SGHTA and CDR2 FQGNSA. Trimming cost V 4 bases and J 8 bases; bases outside gene matches: 13. As DNA, the CDR3 is TGTGCCAGCAGCTCCGCCGGAAGGGGGCGATGGGAAAAACTGTTTTTT. This translates into CASSSAGRGRWEKLFF.

The rearrangement uses TRBV10-3 and TRBJ1-2, with 7 positions matching TRBD1. The CDR3 is made up of 11 amino acids. Trimming removed 8 bases from V and 4 bases from J; junction bases left unmatched: 1. CDR1 ENHRY and CDR2 SYGVKD come from the germline V gene. Here the CDR3 reads CAIWDSYGYTF. CDR3 nucleotide sequence: TGTGCCATCTGGGACAGCTATGGCTACACCTTC.

This clonotype was counted a few times. The chain is built from TRBV6-5 and TRBJ1-6; TRBD1 is a possible D gene (6 bases). Germline assignment: CDR1 MNHEY and CDR2 SVGAGI. Trimming took 2 bases from V and 10 from J, leaving 12 bases between them. CDR3 size: 14 residues. Here the CDR3 DNA reads TGTGCCAGCAGTTACCAACAGGGAGCCTCACCCCTCCACTTT. Its protein is CASSYQQGASPLHF.

This clonotype has a handful of counts. The J gene is TRBJ2-5, the V gene TRBV3-1; D remains unclear. V was pared by 4 bases and J by 3 bases, with 12 bases between. The CDR3 spans 14 residues. Germline lookup yields CDR1 LGHDT and CDR2 YNNKEL (reference sequence). The CDR3 DNA sequence: TGTGCCAGCAGCCCGCCGGGTCCCAAAGAGACCCAGTACTTC. Encoded protein: CASSPPGPKETQYF.

This clonotype was counted many times. V usage is TRBV5-1 and J usage is TRBJ2-2; 8 bases agree with TRBD1. The CDR3 contains 16 residues. Unmatched junction bases numbered 10, after V lost 5 bases and J lost 4 bases. Germline V gene lookup returns CDR1 SGHRS and CDR2 YFSETQ. CDR3 in amino acids: CASRDAGGAFTGELFF. CDR3 coding DNA: TGCGCCAGCAGGGATGCAGGGGGCGCATTCACCGGGGAGCTGTTTTTT.

The J gene is TRBJ2-3, the V gene TRBV20-1; TRBD2 aligns across 15 bases. CDR3 length: 16 amino acids. The V gene's germline CDR1 is DFQATT and CDR2 SNEGSKA (reference sequence). The V gene end was trimmed by 6 bases and the J gene end by 0 bases; junction bases not matched to a gene: 4. The CDR3, as DNA: TGCAGTGCCCCGGGACTAGCGGGAGGTAGCACAGATACGCAGTATTTT. This encodes CSAPGLAGGSTDTQYF.

The CDR3 loop reads CASSSGTGGEQYF. The CDR3 bases are TGTGCCAGCAGCTCCGGGACAGGGGGCGAGCAGTACTTC. V usage is TRBV13 and J usage is TRBJ2-7; TRBD1 aligns across 11 bases. Trimming cost V 4 bases and J 6 bases; bases outside gene matches: 2. The CDR3 covers 13 residues. Germline V gene data show CDR1 as PRHDT and CDR2 as FYEKMQ (reference sequence).

Here the CDR3 reads CASSSPSHGIYEQYV. The CDR3 bases are TGTGCCAGCAGCTCCCCGTCGCATGGCATCTACGAGCAGTACGTC. The rearrangement joins TRBV7-8 to TRBJ2-7; D is undetermined. V was clipped by 4 bases and J by 3 bases, with 16 bases between them. Germline-derived CDR1 and CDR2 are SGHVS and FQNEAQ. The CDR3 runs to 15 residues.

This clonotype was detected only a few times. The genes are TRBV12-3 or TRBV12-4 and TRBJ2-1; D is possibly TRBD1 (5 bases). V dropped 7 bases and J dropped 0 bases, with 7 bases sitting between them. This CDR3 region has 13 residues. The CDR3 DNA reads TGTGCCAGCAACCAGGGCTCCTACAATGAGCAGTTCTTC. Its translation is CASNQGSYNEQFF.

In its sample, this clonotype was seen a few times. This sequence joins TRBV7-7 and TRBJ2-3; D remains unclear. This CDR3 region has 14 residues. V lost 1 base, J lost 4 bases, and 9 bases lay in between. CDR1 is SSHAT and CDR2 is FNYEAQ in the germline V gene (reference sequence). CDR3 sequence reads: CASSLGVGSDTQYF. Written as DNA, the CDR3 is TGTGCCAGCAGCTTAGGAGTCGGGTCAGATACGCAGTATTTT.

This sequence joins TRBV27 and TRBJ2-1; D is perhaps TRBD2 (5 bases). Germline V gene data show CDR1 as MNHEY and CDR2 as SMNVEV (reference sequence). The CDR3 covers 14 residues. V was pared by 3 bases and J by 8 bases, with 14 bases between. The CDR3 DNA follows: TGTGCCAGCAGTTTCCGGCCGGGAAGGGATGAGCAGTTCTTC. Protein sequence: CASSFRPGRDEQFF.

This clonotype has just a few counts. The rearrangement joins TRBV20-1 to TRBJ1-6; D remains ambiguous. CDR3 size: 13 residues. Germline assignment: CDR1 DFQATT and CDR2 SNEGSKA (reference sequence). The V gene lost 2 bases and the J gene lost 7 bases, with 9 bases spanning the gap. CDR3: CSARLEWNSPLHF. CDR3 bases: TGCAGTGCTAGACTAGAATGGAATTCACCCCTCCACTTT.

Many counts were recorded for this clonotype. The rearrangement uses TRBV7-9 and TRBJ2-6; D remains unclear. Trimming took off 6 bases at V and 3 bases at J, with 6 bases between the two ends. CDR3 size: 13 residues. In germline, CDR1 is SEHNR, CDR2 FQNEAQ (reference sequence). The CDR3 DNA follows: TGTGCCAGCAGTTTCTATGGGGCCAACGTCCTGACTTTC. It translates to CASSFYGANVLTF.

This clonotype showed up just a few times. The CDR3 is CSARELGGTDTQYF. The CDR3 coding sequence is TGCAGTGCTAGAGAGTTAGGTGGCACAGATACGCAGTATTTT. The chain employs TRBV20-1 and TRBJ2-3; D not certain. The V end lost 0 bases, the J end lost 1 base, and 8 bases lay between the germline ends. Germline V gene data show CDR1 as DFQATT and CDR2 as SNEGSKA (reference sequence). The CDR3 is 14 amino acids.

J is TRBJ2-2 and V is TRBV6-1; a possible D gene is TRBD1 (5 bases). V was trimmed by 4 bases and J by 5 bases, leaving 14 bases between them. Germline V gene lookup returns CDR1 MNHNS and CDR2 SASEGT. The length of the CDR3 is 15 residues. In nucleotides, the CDR3 is TGTGCCAGCAGTGGGGCAGGGATAGGAACCGGGGAGCTGTTTTTT. It is translated as CASSGAGIGTGELFF.